This entry concerns a single T cell receptor beta chain. Extracted from the samples, RNA was reverse transcribed into cDNA to serve as the sequencing template. Profiled with immunoSEQ multiplex PCR; TCRdb holds only in-frame clones, not every one. The sample contains approximately 150,000 clones, 58% of which appear only once. The V gene's germline CDR1 is GTSNPN and CDR2 SVGIG (reference sequence). The ends were cut back, 2 bases at V and 4 bases at J, with 10 bases in the middle. The CDR3 sequence is 13 residues long. The data belong to a study of CD8+ T cells in alopecia areata. Study-wide background: Tofacitinib administration persisted for 6 to 18 months, succeeded by 6 months off drug.

Specified treatment: oral pan-JAK inhibitor, 5-10 mg twice daily. J is TRBJ2-3 and V is TRBV30; possibly TRBD2 for D (6 bases). The sequences come from CD4+ T cells sorted from blood, collected at approximately week 56, from a patient treated with tofacitinib. The sequence was obtained from a human donor with alopecia areata. Here the CDR3 reads CAWSPPGADTQYF. The CDR3 DNA is TGTGCCTGGAGTCCTCCGGGGGCAGATACGCAGTATTTT.